These 19 T cell receptor beta chains originate from one sample sequenced in a study of response to subunit inactivated influenza vaccine. TCRdb recomputed calls from the RT-PCR reads with MiXCR, one row per CDR3 protein. The sample contains approximately 730,000 distinct CDR3 sequences, about 15% of which appear only once. Sequenced here: PBMCs from blood, sampled 14 to 15 days before vaccination. These receptors were obtained from a man aged 45-60 years who received an inactivated influenza vaccine.

Concerning this clonotype: A much bigger clone sits one base away, suggesting this may be a read error. The CDR3 spells CACRLTGRAYEQYF. The CDR3 coding sequence is TGTGCCTGCAGGCTGACAGGTCGGGCCTACGAGCAGTACTTC. V usage is TRBV28 and J usage is TRBJ2-7, with D perhaps matching TRBD1 (6 bases). Per the germline V gene, CDR1 is MDHEN and CDR2 is SYDVKM. The CDR3 totals 14 residues.

The chain uses TRBV28 and TRBJ1-2; 10 bases agree with TRBD1. The CDR3 runs 18 residues. Germline CDR1 and CDR2: MDHEN and SYDVKM. Trimming removed 6 bases from V and 3 bases from J; junction bases left unmatched: 16. The CDR3 reads CASSGEPWLGTGDYGYTF. For the CDR3, the DNA is TGTGCCAGCAGCGGAGAACCCTGGCTCGGGACAGGGGACTATGGCTACACCTTC.

This clonotype appeared a few times. The chain recombines TRBV6-1 with TRBJ2-5; 8 bases are shared with TRBD2. V trimming: 6 bases; J trimming: 2 bases; junction bases outside the gene matches: 5. The CDR3 contains 14 residues. Per the germline V gene, CDR1 is MNHNS and CDR2 is SASEGT. The CDR3 loop is CASRPGTRQETQYF. In DNA form, the CDR3 reads TGTGCCAGCAGGCCCGGGACTAGGCAAGAGACCCAGTACTTC.

This clonotype has just a few counts. Here the CDR3 reads CASSGPGTSGRRETQYF. The CDR3 DNA reads TGTGCCAGCAGTGGGCCAGGGACTAGCGGGAGGAGAGAGACCCAGTACTTC. This sequence joins TRBV2 and TRBJ2-5; 15 nucleotides align to TRBD2. There are 17 residues in the CDR3. Germline-derived CDR1 and CDR2 are SNHLY and FYNNEI. V was pared by 4 bases and J by 4 bases, with 7 bases of the junction left unmatched.

There are a few counts of this clonotype. The gene calls are TRBV7-2 and TRBJ2-3; D is ambiguous. Germline lookup yields CDR1 SGHTA and CDR2 FQGNSA. V was shortened by 2 bases and J by 0 bases, with 9 bases between the two germline ends. The length of the CDR3 is 15 residues. The CDR3 nucleotides read TGTGCCAGCAGCTTAACGTACGGGAGCACAGATACGCAGTATTTT. This codes for CASSLTYGSTDTQYF.

The chain carries TRBV20-1 and TRBJ2-7; D is unclear. Trimming cost V 5 bases and J 7 bases, with 18 bases left between them. This CDR3 region has 13 residues. Germline values: CDR1 DFQATT, CDR2 SNEGSKA (reference sequence). This chain's CDR3 is CSAPQKGKGEQYF. The CDR3 nucleotides are TGCAGTGCTCCCCAAAAGGGAAAGGGTGAGCAGTACTTC.

This clonotype was found a few times. The V and J genes are TRBV6-2 or TRBV6-3 and TRBJ2-6; TRBD2 might be the D (5 bases). The ends were cut back, 5 bases at V and 6 bases at J, with 8 bases in the middle. The V gene's germline CDR1 is MNHEY and CDR2 SVGEGT. This CDR3 has 13 residues. The CDR3 DNA reads TGTGCCAGCAGTCGGGATACGGCCAACGTCCTGACTTTC. It translates to CASSRDTANVLTF.

This clonotype was observed a handful of times. The chain has TRBV4-3 and TRBJ1-2, with D possibly being TRBD1 (5 bases). Germline V gene lookup returns CDR1 LGHNA and CDR2 YSLEER. CDR3 length: 14 amino acids. The V end lost 2 bases, the J end lost 4 bases, and 11 bases lay between the germline ends. This chain's CDR3 is CASSQNSGPYGYTF. The CDR3 region has the DNA TGCGCCAGCAGCCAAAATTCGGGGCCCTATGGCTACACCTTC.

The V call is TRBV14, the J call TRBJ2-2; D unclear. The germline V gene encodes CDR1 SGHDN and CDR2 FVKESK. V lost 0 bases, J lost 1 base, and 6 bases lay in between. The CDR3 sequence is 15 residues long. CDR3 in DNA: TGTGCCAGCAGCCAAGACTACCTGAACACCGGGGAGCTGTTTTTT. Its translation is CASSQDYLNTGELFF.

The chain joins TRBV9 to TRBJ2-7; no reliable D call. The CDR3 totals 14 residues. In germline, CDR1 is SGDLS, CDR2 YYNGEE. V lost 4 bases to trimming and J lost 5 bases, with 16 bases between them. The CDR3 here is CASSRGTSVHEQYF. In DNA, the CDR3 is TGTGCCAGCAGCCGAGGAACGTCAGTACACGAGCAGTACTTC.

The table lists this clonotype with a few counts. CDR3 loop: CASSPPPGQGPYEQYF. CDR3 nucleotide sequence: TGTGCCAGCTCACCACCGCCGGGACAGGGCCCCTACGAGCAGTACTTC. This rearrangement joins TRBV18 to TRBJ2-7; 9 nucleotides line up with TRBD1. CDR3 size: 16 residues. V shed 0 bases, J shed 2 bases, and the junction held 5 bases outside the gene matches. The germline V gene has CDR1 KGHSH and CDR2 LQKENI.

This clonotype was counted only a few times. This chain's CDR3 is CAISEPGQGNNEQFF. The DNA of the CDR3 is TGTGCCATCAGTGAGCCGGGACAGGGGAACAATGAGCAGTTCTTC. This chain links TRBV10-3 with TRBJ2-1, with 10 bases aligning to TRBD1. V shed 2 bases, J shed 5 bases, and the junction held 3 bases outside the gene matches. Germline CDR1 ENHRY, CDR2 SYGVKD. The CDR3 totals 15 residues.

V is TRBV4-2 and J is TRBJ2-5; maybe TRBD2 (6 bases). The V gene lost 0 bases and the J gene lost 4 bases, with 15 bases spanning the gap. Germline CDR1 reads LGHNA; CDR2 reads YNFKEQ. The CDR3 has 16 amino acids. The CDR3 DNA reads TGTGCCAGCAGCCAAGATACCGGGAGAATGAGAGAGACCCAGTACTTC. The encoded protein is CASSQDTGRMRETQYF.

This clonotype occurred a few times. The chain uses TRBV15 and TRBJ1-5; TRBD1 agrees at 7 bases. The germline gives CDR1 LNHNV, CDR2 YYDKDF (reference sequence). V dropped 4 bases and J dropped 6; count of bases not matched to a gene: 6. There are 14 residues in the CDR3. The chain's CDR3 is CATSKQGGSQPQHF. The CDR3 nucleotides are TGTGCCACCAGCAAGCAGGGGGGCAGTCAGCCCCAGCATTTT.

This clonotype was recorded at least ten times. This chain uses TRBV20-1 with TRBJ2-1; 13 nucleotides agree with TRBD2. V lost 1 base to trimming and J lost 6 bases; unmatched junction nucleotides: 9. The CDR3 extends over 17 amino acids. CDR1 DFQATT and CDR2 SNEGSKA come from the germline V gene (reference sequence). Here the CDR3 DNA reads TGCAGTGCTAGAGGGGGACTAGCGGGGTCCCCCGGCAATGAGCAGTTCTTC. This codes for CSARGGLAGSPGNEQFF.

V is TRBV10-3 and J is TRBJ2-7; D unclear. The CDR3 spans 15 residues. Trimming left V 3 bases short and J 3 bases short, with 15 bases between. Germline V gene data show CDR1 as ENHRY and CDR2 as SYGVKD. The CDR3, as DNA: TGTGCCATCAGTGATTCAGGAGCTAGAGGCTACGAGCAGTACTTC. It specifies CAISDSGARGYEQYF.

This clonotype was observed many times. The chain recombines TRBV10-3 with TRBJ2-2; tentative D call: TRBD2 (6 bases). The V and J ends lost 4 bases and 2 bases respectively, with 14 bases between them. The germline CDR1 and CDR2 sequences are ENHRY and SYGVKD. The CDR3 is 16 amino acids. Written as DNA, the CDR3 is TGTGCCATCAGTGTGGGAAGCGGGCTAAACACCGGGGAGCTGTTTTTT. This gives the protein CAISVGSGLNTGELFF.

This clonotype was recorded many times. The V gene is TRBV5-1, the J gene TRBJ2-2; TRBD1 agrees at 9 bases. This CDR3 is built from 16 residues. Trimming took 7 bases from V and 1 from J; bases not matched to a gene: 8. The germline V gene encodes CDR1 SGHRS and CDR2 YFSETQ. CDR3 in DNA: TGCGCCAGCGGACAGGGGACCTTTATGAACACCGGGGAGCTGTTTTTT. Translation gives CASGQGTFMNTGELFF.

The chain employs TRBV11-2 and TRBJ1-4, with D perhaps matching TRBD1 (5 bases). The ends were cut back, 0 bases at V and 7 bases at J, with 12 bases in the middle. The CDR3 contains 15 residues. The germline CDR1 and CDR2 sequences are SGHAT and FQNNGV. This CDR3 is CASSLDRHRIEKLFF. In DNA form, the CDR3 reads TGTGCCAGCAGCTTAGATCGGCACAGGATTGAAAAACTGTTTTTT.